This T cell receptor (beta chain) was sequenced in a study of T cell repertoires in aging, cancer and after chemotherapy. Study overall: Approximately 9.6 million TCR reads were in the whole dataset.

Peripheral blood genomic DNA, not sorted cells or RNA, was the template. Of note for this clonotype: The target antigen is unknown. No conserved phenylalanine or tryptophan ends this CDR3, so it is likely a read error.

Findings of the study overall: Compared with age-matched healthy donors, untreated hematological or solid cancer patients showed higher blood TCR clonality. In cancer patients, declining TCR diversity with age involved lost richness and lost evenness.

TRB rearrangements spanning V, D and J were amplified using mixed TRB-A/B primers. Using its own MiXCR run on the multiplex PCR reads, TCRdb lists one record per CDR3 protein. Seen here are 3,700 or so distinct CDR3 sequences, 25% to 30% observed once, and the top ten hold less than 20%. The CDR3 length is 15 residues. The germline V gene has CDR1 MGHRA and CDR2 YSYEKL. The ends lost 4 bases at V and 4 bases at J; junction bases unmatched: 4. The sequence derives from a human donor with a solid tumor. This chain uses TRBV4-1 with TRBJ1-4, with TRBD1 matching 9 bases. Source material: blood. The CDR3 spells CASSLRTGVNEKLFL. CDR3 in DNA: TGCGCCAGCAGCCTGAGGACAGGGGTTAATGAAAAACTGTTTTTA.